These 14 T cell receptor beta chains came from one sample sequenced in a study of T cells in Graves' hyperthyroidism and ophthalmopathy. Amplified regions were TCR beta CDR3 sequences from RNA transcripts. HTBI primers drove first-round RT-PCR of the TCR CDR3. TCRdb called the multiplex PCR reads again in MiXCR, with one record for every CDR3 protein. The sample lists roughly 240,000 distinct CDR3 sequences, 16% occurring once. Sequencing used blood. These receptors all come from a young woman with Graves' ophthalmopathy.

CDR3 nucleotides: TGTGCCAGCAGTTTAACCCCCCGTTGGGGCGACTACGAGCAGTACTTC. This gives the protein CASSLTPRWGDYEQYF. The chain links TRBV28 to TRBJ2-7; weak D call: TRBD1 (5 bases). V dropped 2 bases and J dropped 3 bases, with 17 bases sitting between them. Germline-derived CDR1 and CDR2 are MDHEN and SYDVKM. The CDR3 sequence is 16 residues long.

J is TRBJ2-5 and V is TRBV28; TRBD1 might be the D (5 bases). Deletions cut 5 bases from V and 2 bases from J, with 21 bases between. The CDR3 consists of 17 residues. Germline V gene data show CDR1 as MDHEN and CDR2 as SYDVKM. The chain's CDR3 is CASSPWGRPLRQETQYF. Written as DNA, the CDR3 is TGTGCCAGCAGTCCCTGGGGCAGGCCCCTCCGTCAAGAGACCCAGTACTTC.

This clonotype was seen ten or more times. The chain's CDR3 is CASSFSSDEAFF. The CDR3 nucleotides read TGTGCCAGCAGTTTCTCCTCGGATGAAGCTTTCTTT. The chain combines TRBV7-9 with TRBJ1-1, with D unresolved. The CDR3 is 12 residues long. Deletions cut 6 bases from V and 7 bases from J, with 12 bases between. In germline, CDR1 is SEHNR, CDR2 FQNEAQ (reference sequence).

This clonotype showed up many times. The chain has TRBV9 and TRBJ1-2; TRBD1 matches 11 bases. The CDR3 is made up of 14 amino acids. Germline CDR1 and CDR2: SGDLS and YYNGEE. V shed 3 bases, J shed 8 bases, and the junction held 6 bases outside the gene matches. CDR3 sequence: CASSGGQGASGYTF. The DNA for the CDR3 is TGTGCCAGCAGCGGCGGACAGGGGGCATCCGGCTACACCTTC.

This clonotype was counted ten times or more. The CDR3 is CASRVSPRGEQFF. In nucleotides, the CDR3 is TGTGCCAGCCGGGTAAGCCCACGCGGTGAGCAGTTCTTC. The genes are TRBV2 and TRBJ2-1; D unclear. The CDR3 runs to 13 residues. Germline loops: CDR1 SNHLY, CDR2 FYNNEI. Trimming cost V 8 bases and J 9 bases, with 17 bases left between them.

This clonotype was counted only a few times. V and J are TRBV19 and TRBJ1-5, with D possibly TRBD1 on 5 matching bases. Germline V gene lookup returns CDR1 LNHDA and CDR2 SQIVND (reference sequence). The CDR3 has 15 residues. V lost 2 bases, J lost 6 bases, and 14 bases lay in between. The CDR3 nucleotides are TGTGCCAGTAGTATAAAAGGGGCAGGGAGTCAGCCCCAGCATTTT. Its protein is CASSIKGAGSQPQHF.

This clonotype has just a few counts. The chain combines TRBV19 with TRBJ2-3; 7 bases align to TRBD2. The CDR3 is made up of 17 amino acids. CDR1 is LNHDA, CDR2 SQIVND, per germline (reference sequence). V dropped 6 bases and J dropped 5; count of bases not matched to a gene: 17. The CDR3 sequence is CASSLSGPTTIIDTQYF. CDR3 coding DNA: TGTGCCAGTAGCCTTAGCGGGCCTACCACAATTATAGATACGCAGTATTTT.

About this clonotype: Being one base from a much bigger clone, this may be a read error. The chain links TRBV11-2 to TRBJ2-1, with a tentative D call TRBD1 (5 bases). This CDR3 comprises 17 residues. In germline, CDR1 is SGHAT, CDR2 FQNNGV. The DNA for the CDR3 is TGTGCCAGCAGTTCCCGGCAGGGCCCAGGCTCCTACAATGAGCAGTCCTTC. It encodes CASSSRQGPGSYNEQSF.

This clonotype was seen ten or more times. The chain uses TRBV6-2 or TRBV6-3 and TRBJ2-2; TRBD2 matches at 11 bases. J gave up 0 bases and V 4 bases, and 4 bases lay outside the gene matches. CDR1 MNHEY and CDR2 SVGEGT come from the germline V gene. This CDR3 spans 17 amino acids. The CDR3 coding sequence is TGTGCCAGCAGTTTACTAGCGGGAGCAGCGAACACCGGGGAGCTGTTTTTT. Translation gives CASSLLAGAANTGELFF.

This clonotype showed up many times. The rearrangement links TRBV6-4 to TRBJ2-1, with TRBD2 identical over 13 bases. After removal of 3 bases from V and 8 bases from J, the junction contained 16 bases not matched to a gene. From germline, CDR1 is MRHNA and CDR2 SNTAGT. The CDR3 loop spans 19 amino acids. The CDR3 nucleotides are TGTGCCAGCAGTGATGCCCGGACTAGCGGGAGTGTAGGGGTCGATGAGCAGTTCTTC. It yields the protein CASSDARTSGSVGVDEQFF.

This clonotype has at least ten counts. The chain couples TRBV29-1 to TRBJ1-1; D remains ambiguous. Germline CDR1 is SQVTM and CDR2 is ANQGSEA. V lost 2 bases to trimming and J lost 7 bases, with 11 bases between them. The CDR3 has 12 amino acids. CDR3 in amino acids: CSVEPLLSEAFF. CDR3 sequence (DNA): TGCAGCGTTGAACCCCTCCTTAGTGAAGCTTTCTTT.

This clonotype was counted at least ten times. The CDR3, as DNA: TGTGCCAGCAGCCAAGAGGTCCAGACCCATCAGAATGGCAAAAACATTCAGTACTTC. Translating it yields CASSQEVQTHQNGKNIQYF. The chain recombines TRBV3-1 with TRBJ2-4, with D hard to call. Trimming left V 0 bases short and J 3 bases short, with 21 bases between. Germline lookup yields CDR1 LGHDT and CDR2 YNNKEL (reference sequence). The CDR3 length is 19 residues. Full variable domain (rest looked up from reference TRBV3-1 and TRBJ2-4): DTAVSQTPKYLVTQMGNDKSIKCEQNLGHDTMYWYKQDSKKFLKIMFSYNNKELIINETVPNRFSPKSPDKAHLNLHINSLELGDSAVYFCASSQEVQTHQNGKNIQYFGAGTRLSVL.

As concerns this clonotype: A much larger clone lies a single base off, so this may be a read error. The J gene is TRBJ1-3, the V gene TRBV7-9, with D hard to call. The germline V gene encodes CDR1 SEHNR and CDR2 FQNEAQ (reference sequence). CDR3 length: 13 amino acids. CDR3 protein: CATRVVSGDTIYF. For the CDR3, the DNA is TGTGCCACCCGCGTGGTCTCTGGAGACACCATATATTTT.

This clonotype was detected ten times or more. This chain connects TRBV7-9 to TRBJ2-7; TRBD2 agrees at 11 bases. The CDR3 consists of 16 residues. Germline V lookup: CDR1 SEHNR, CDR2 FQNEAQ (reference sequence). Trimming cost V 5 bases and J 2 bases; bases outside gene matches: 8. CDR3 sequence reads: CASSPPPGLAAYEQYF. CDR3 nucleotides: TGTGCCAGCAGCCCCCCCCCGGGACTAGCGGCCTACGAGCAGTACTTC.